Below are 26 T cell receptor beta chains sequenced from a single sample in a study of monozygotic twins with inflammatory bowel disease. No DNA is given; TCRdb re-called the 5' RACE reads and lists each CDR3 protein once. In all, the sample yields 350,000 to 550,000 distinct CDR3 sequences. The sequencing input was blood. These receptors were collected from a human donor with ulcerative colitis or Crohn's disease, or a healthy co-twin of an affected twin (not recorded which).

The gene calls are TRBV7-9 and TRBJ2-1; TCRdb picks TRBD1, but there is no DNA to check that call. There are 14 residues in the CDR3. CDR1 SEHNR and CDR2 FQNEAQ come from the germline V gene (reference sequence). CDR3: CASSQTGITNEQFF.

CDR3 protein: CSVEERGFSGNTIYF. This chain links TRBV20-1 with TRBJ1-3. There are 15 residues in the CDR3. Germline assignment: CDR1 DFQATT and CDR2 SNEGSKA (reference sequence).

The V call is TRBV18, the J call TRBJ1-1; the TCRdb D gene call, TRBD1, has no DNA to confirm it. CDR3 size: 14 residues. Germline CDR1 KGHSH, CDR2 LQKENI. This CDR3 reads CASSPQTGGTEAFF.

The J gene is TRBJ2-1, the V gene TRBV19; no DNA is available, so the TRBD1 call from TCRdb remains unchecked. The CDR3 is 13 amino acids. Germline CDR1 reads LNHDA; CDR2 reads SQIVND (reference sequence). CDR3 sequence: CASSIDTTGIEFF.

CDR3 protein: CSANSDSYNEQFF. J is TRBJ2-1 and V is TRBV20-1. This CDR3 contains 13 residues. CDR1 and CDR2 (germline): DFQATT, SNEGSKA (reference sequence).

This chain uses TRBV5-1 with TRBJ1-1; TCRdb reports TRBD1, a call that lacks DNA to check it against. This CDR3 comprises 15 residues. Germline CDR1 is SGHRS and CDR2 is YFSETQ. The CDR3 is CASSPDRGMNTEAFF.

This chain's CDR3 is CASSRTGDGEQYF. The chain links TRBV12-3 or TRBV12-4 to TRBJ2-7; TCRdb gives TRBD1 as the D gene, but with no DNA this cannot be confirmed. This CDR3 is 13 amino acids long.

The genes are TRBV6-2 or TRBV6-3 and TRBJ2-3; with no DNA, the TCRdb D assignment of TRBD2 cannot be verified. The CDR3 loop spans 13 amino acids. Germline V gene lookup returns CDR1 MNHEY and CDR2 SVGEGT. CDR3 amino acids: CASKDQAPDTQYF.

The chain combines TRBV20-1 with TRBJ2-5; the D call of TRBD1 rests on TCRdb alone, since no DNA is present to check it. CDR1 DFQATT and CDR2 SNEGSKA come from the germline V gene (reference sequence). The CDR3 has 13 amino acids. CDR3 protein: CSATGTRQETQYF.

Here the CDR3 reads CSALPSSRTNEQFF. The rearrangement joins TRBV20-1 to TRBJ2-1; TCRdb's assignment of TRBD2 cannot be checked, as there is no DNA. CDR3 length: 14 amino acids. Germline-derived CDR1 and CDR2 are DFQATT and SNEGSKA (reference sequence).

The genes are TRBV20-1 and TRBJ2-3. CDR1 DFQATT and CDR2 SNEGSKA come from the germline V gene (reference sequence). The CDR3 is made up of 12 amino acids. This CDR3 is CSARGSYDAQYF.

The gene calls are TRBV6-6 and TRBJ1-3. Germline V gives CDR1 MNHNY, CDR2 SVGAGI (reference sequence). This CDR3 is built from 14 residues. This chain's CDR3 is CASSYSDSGNTIYF.

V usage is TRBV20-1 and J usage is TRBJ2-1; TCRdb returns TRBD1, unconfirmable since there is no DNA. The CDR3 loop spans 14 amino acids. Germline V CDR1 and CDR2: DFQATT, SNEGSKA (reference sequence). The CDR3 loop reads CSARPGGSYNEQFF.

The gene calls are TRBV5-1 and TRBJ2-3; TCRdb's assignment of TRBD2 cannot be checked, as there is no DNA. Per germline, CDR1 SGHRS and CDR2 YFSETQ. CDR3 size: 16 residues. CDR3 sequence: CASSLVSGGATDTQYF.

The gene calls are TRBV5-1 and TRBJ2-7; TCRdb calls TRBD1, which cannot be checked without DNA. Germline lookup yields CDR1 SGHRS and CDR2 YFSETQ. This CDR3 has 12 amino acids. The CDR3: CASKDTAYEQYF.

The chain couples TRBV7-6 to TRBJ2-1; TCRdb's D call of TRBD1 is untestable without DNA. The V gene's germline CDR1 is SGHVS and CDR2 FNYEAQ. This CDR3 region has 15 residues. The CDR3 loop reads CASSPGGLNTLVQFF.

The rearrangement uses TRBV10-3 and TRBJ2-1; TCRdb reports TRBD1, a call that lacks DNA to check it against. Germline CDR1 and CDR2: ENHRY and SYGVKD. The CDR3 runs to 12 residues. The CDR3 reads CAIGDRVNEQFF.

The gene calls are TRBV29-1 and TRBJ2-1. The CDR3 totals 15 residues. Germline lookup yields CDR1 SQVTM and CDR2 ANQGSEA. CDR3 region: CSVAGEGSSYNEQFF.

The V call is TRBV27, the J call TRBJ1-2; TCRdb's D call, TRBD1, is unchecked because there is no DNA. The length of the CDR3 is 15 residues. The germline V gene has CDR1 MNHEY and CDR2 SMNVEV (reference sequence). The CDR3 reads CASSPSAGAGYGYTF.

The chain joins TRBV7-2 to TRBJ2-3; no DNA is available, so the TRBD2 call from TCRdb remains unchecked. Per the germline V gene, CDR1 is SGHTA and CDR2 is FQGNSA. The CDR3 extends over 13 amino acids. CDR3 sequence reads: CASLAGGTDTQYF.

The J gene is TRBJ1-2, the V gene TRBV5-1; the D call from TCRdb, TRBD1, cannot be confirmed without DNA. This CDR3 is 13 amino acids long. Per germline, CDR1 SGHRS and CDR2 YFSETQ. This CDR3 is CASSTDSNYGYTF.

The rearrangement uses TRBV12-3 or TRBV12-4 and TRBJ1-2; TCRdb's D call, TRBD1, is unchecked because there is no DNA. This CDR3 spans 14 amino acids. The CDR3 here is CASRSDRGSYGYTF.

The chain couples TRBV5-1 to TRBJ2-3; TCRdb reports TRBD2, a call that lacks DNA to check it against. The CDR3 covers 17 residues. Germline-derived CDR1 and CDR2 are SGHRS and YFSETQ. The chain's CDR3 is CASSLAIAGGPTDTQYF.

The chain employs TRBV7-2 and TRBJ2-1; the TCRdb D gene call, TRBD2, has no DNA to confirm it. This CDR3 spans 15 amino acids. In germline, CDR1 is SGHTA, CDR2 FQGNSA. The CDR3: CASSLNGGRGNEQFF.

V usage is TRBV30 and J usage is TRBJ2-1; there is no DNA to check the TCRdb D call of TRBD1. The CDR3 has 16 amino acids. Germline V CDR1 and CDR2: GTSNPN, SVGIG (reference sequence). The CDR3 is CAWSAAWDGAYNEQFF.

The genes are TRBV3-1 and TRBJ2-6; TCRdb's D call of TRBD2 is untestable without DNA. Germline CDR1 and CDR2: LGHDT and YNNKEL (reference sequence). CDR3 length equals 17 residues. The CDR3 here is CASSLGQALSGANVLTF.